This entry lists 18 T cell receptor beta chains sequenced from one sample in a study of shared clonotypes between healthy human individuals. CD45RO-negative, CCR7-positively selected cells formed the naive CD8 fraction, excluding terminally differentiated effector memory CD45RA+ cells. Only in-frame clones appear in the TCRdb table, and some are missing; sequencing was by immunoSEQ multiplex PCR. Found here are approximately 2,200,000 clones, 90% to 95% of them singletons; the top ten hold roughly 1.8%. The sequenced sample consisted of naive CD8+ T cells from PBMCs. These receptors all stem from a man younger than 35 in good health. Some clones in this sample may be carry-over from other donors' samples.

V is TRBV6-5 and J is TRBJ2-3, with D hard to call. V gave up 4 bases and J gave up 1 base, with 12 bases separating them. The CDR3 runs 15 residues. The V gene's germline CDR1 is MNHEY and CDR2 SVGAGI. This CDR3 is CASSLRLPRTDTQYF. The CDR3, as DNA: TGTGCCAGCAGTTTACGACTTCCACGCACAGATACGCAGTATTTT.

The J gene is TRBJ2-5, the V gene TRBV7-9; D tentatively reads TRBD1 or TRBD2 (5 bases each). The CDR3 extends over 16 amino acids. Trimming took 4 bases from V and 3 from J, leaving 18 bases between them. Germline values: CDR1 SEHNR, CDR2 FQNEAQ (reference sequence). CDR3 residues: CASSSTAPGLKETQYF. The DNA for the CDR3 is TGTGCCAGCAGCTCCACTGCACCGGGGCTGAAAGAGACCCAGTACTTC.

Only one count was recorded for this clone. V usage is TRBV27 and J usage is TRBJ2-5; D unclear. The CDR3 length is 15 residues. Germline loops: CDR1 MNHEY, CDR2 SMNVEV (reference sequence). Trimming took off 1 base at V and 1 base at J, with 10 bases between the two ends. The CDR3: CASSLFSASQETQYF. In DNA, the CDR3 is TGTGCCAGCAGTTTATTCTCCGCCAGCCAAGAGACCCAGTACTTC.

The chain is built from TRBV11-2 and TRBJ2-1, with D hard to call. The CDR3 consists of 13 residues. V was trimmed by 5 bases and J by 6 bases, leaving 11 bases between them. Germline CDR1 SGHAT, CDR2 FQNNGV. This CDR3 reads CASSPRGANEQFF. The CDR3 nucleotides read TGTGCCAGCAGCCCACGAGGCGCCAATGAGCAGTTCTTC.

The CDR3 reads CATLGPNNEKLFF. For the CDR3, the DNA is TGTGCCACCTTGGGACCGAATAATGAAAAACTGTTTTTT. This sequence joins TRBV2 and TRBJ1-4; TRBD1 is a possible D gene (5 bases). The germline V gene encodes CDR1 SNHLY and CDR2 FYNNEI. The CDR3 has 13 amino acids. The V end lost 10 bases, the J end lost 4 bases, and 13 bases lay between the germline ends. Together with reference TRBV2 and TRBJ1-4, the CDR3 gives the full variable domain: EPEVTQTPSHQVTQMGQEVILRCVPISNHLYFYWYRQILGQKVEFLVSFYNNEISEKSEIFDDQFSVERPDGSNFTLKIRSTKLEDSAMYFCATLGPNNEKLFFGSGTQLSVL.

The V and J genes are TRBV15 and TRBJ1-1; D is unclear. The CDR3 covers 16 residues. Trimming left V 0 bases short and J 0 bases short, with 11 bases between. In germline, CDR1 is LNHNV, CDR2 YYDKDF (reference sequence). CDR3 residues: CATSRDRGHLNTEAFF. DNA for the CDR3: TGTGCCACCAGCAGAGATAGAGGTCACCTGAACACTGAAGCTTTCTTT. Using reference TRBV15 and TRBJ1-1 for the parts outside the CDR3, the full variable domain is DAMVIQNPRYQVTQFGKPVTLSCSQTLNHNVMYWYQQKSSQAPKLLFHYYDKDFNNEADTPDNFQSRRPNTSFCFLDIRSPGLGDTAMYLCATSRDRGHLNTEAFFGQGTRLTVV.

The chain combines TRBV4-1 with TRBJ1-3, with 10 bases fitting TRBD1. V shed 2 bases and J 4 bases; nucleotides not matched to a gene: 5. This CDR3 is 16 amino acids long. Germline CDR1 and CDR2: MGHRA and YSYEKL. CDR3 DNA: TGCGCCAGCAGCCAACCCGGGACAGGGGTCGGAAACACCATATATTTT. Its protein is CASSQPGTGVGNTIYF.

The count of this clone is one. Other DNA sequences within the sample encode an identical CDR3. The gene calls are TRBV9 and TRBJ1-1; D unclear. Trimming removed 2 bases from V and 1 base from J, with 6 bases in between. There are 13 residues in the CDR3. CDR1 is SGDLS and CDR2 is YYNGEE in the germline V gene. In nucleotides, the CDR3 is TGTGCCAGCAGCGTCGCCAGGAACACTGAAGCTTTCTTT. This encodes CASSVARNTEAFF. The whole variable domain, filled in from reference TRBV9 and TRBJ1-1, reads DSGVTQTPKHLITATGQRVTLRCSPRSGDLSVYWYQQSLDQGLQFLIQYYNGEERAKGNILERFSAQQFPDLHSELNLSSLELGDSALYFCASSVARNTEAFFGQGTRLTVV.

The V gene is TRBV15, the J gene TRBJ1-4; no reliable D call. The V gene's germline CDR1 is LNHNV and CDR2 YYDKDF (reference sequence). The CDR3 has 14 residues. Between the trimmed V and J ends, which lost 0 bases and 5 bases, there was a span of 7 bases. The CDR3 coding sequence is TGTGCCACCAGCAGAGAGCTCCGAAATGAAAAACTGTTTTTT. Its translation is CATSRELRNEKLFF.

The chain couples TRBV28 to TRBJ1-1; TRBD1 is a possible D gene (5 bases). The germline V and J ends were trimmed by 2 bases and 0 bases, with 16 bases remaining between them. Germline CDR1 MDHEN, CDR2 SYDVKM. The CDR3 length is 17 residues. In DNA form, the CDR3 reads TGTGCCAGCAGTTTAGGGCAGGGTATAGGGATGAACACTGAAGCTTTCTTT. Its translation: CASSLGQGIGMNTEAFF.

V gene TRBV28 combines with J gene TRBJ2-3, with TRBD2 as a possible D gene (5 bases). Germline CDR1 MDHEN, CDR2 SYDVKM. The CDR3 contains 16 residues. V shed 5 bases and J shed 3 bases, with 18 bases lying between them. The CDR3: CASSPSHRYLTDTQYF. The CDR3 bases are TGTGCCAGCAGTCCTAGCCACCGTTATTTAACAGATACGCAGTATTTT.

The chain couples TRBV13 to TRBJ2-1, with 10 bases fitting TRBD2. Trimming at V came to 5 bases and at J to 4 bases, leaving 8 bases not matched to a gene. Germline lookup yields CDR1 PRHDT and CDR2 FYEKMQ (reference sequence). The CDR3 runs 16 residues. The chain's CDR3 is CASSPLGAGGYNEQFF. In DNA form, the CDR3 reads TGTGCCAGCAGCCCCCTGGGAGCGGGAGGGTACAATGAGCAGTTCTTC.

This chain links TRBV28 with TRBJ2-7; 9 bases map to TRBD1. The CDR3 covers 17 residues. V shed 4 bases and J 2 bases; nucleotides not matched to a gene: 12. The germline CDR1 and CDR2 sequences are MDHEN and SYDVKM. In DNA form, the CDR3 reads TGTGCCAGCAGTTCTCCGATAGAACGGGACAGGGCCTACGAGCAGTACTTC. Translated, it gives CASSSPIERDRAYEQYF.

The genes are TRBV7-3 and TRBJ2-3; D is possibly TRBD1 (6 bases). This CDR3 contains 15 residues. V was cut by 5 bases and J by 4 bases, with 16 bases left in between. Looked up from germline, CDR1 is SGHTA and CDR2 is FQGTGA. CDR3 DNA sequence: TGTGCCAGCAGCCTCGGAAACAGGGTGGCAGATACGCAGTATTTT. Protein sequence: CASSLGNRVADTQYF.

The J gene is TRBJ2-4, the V gene TRBV7-2; 11 positions match TRBD2. CDR3 length equals 17 residues. J gave up 6 bases and V 1 base, and 8 bases lay outside the gene matches. CDR1 and CDR2 (germline): SGHTA, FQGNSA. The CDR3 reads CASSLVSSGRNGNIQYF. The CDR3 DNA reads as TGTGCCAGCAGCTTAGTGTCTAGCGGGAGGAATGGAAACATTCAGTACTTC.

This clone was picked up one time. This sample also contains other DNA sequences that code for the same CDR3. The J gene is TRBJ2-3, the V gene TRBV29-1, with a tentative D call TRBD2 (5 bases). CDR1 and CDR2 (germline): SQVTM, ANQGSEA. Trimming left V 1 base short and J 4 bases short, with 12 bases between. The CDR3 is made up of 14 amino acids. The CDR3 loop reads CSVEGGYSADTQYF. The DNA for the CDR3 is TGCAGCGTTGAAGGCGGGTACTCCGCAGATACGCAGTATTTT.

V gene TRBV25-1 combines with J gene TRBJ1-4; weak D call: TRBD1 (5 bases). Germline-derived CDR1 and CDR2 are MGHDK and SYGVNS. V lost 2 bases and J lost 6, with 13 bases in between. The CDR3 is 15 residues long. Written as DNA, the CDR3 is TGTGCCAGCAGTGAAAAATGGGACTGGGATGAAAAACTGTTTTTT. Encoded protein: CASSEKWDWDEKLFF.

As for this clone: Other DNA variants within this sample encode the same CDR3. This chain links TRBV19 with TRBJ1-1, with D possibly being TRBD1 (5 bases). V shed 5 bases and J shed 0 bases, with 10 bases lying between them. The CDR3 contains 14 residues. Per germline, CDR1 LNHDA and CDR2 SQIVND (reference sequence). The CDR3 sequence: CASSPGTVNTEAFF. In nucleotides, the CDR3 is TGTGCCAGTAGTCCTGGGACGGTGAACACTGAAGCTTTCTTT. Complete variable domain (other parts from reference TRBV19 and TRBJ1-1): DGGITQSPKYLFRKEGQNVTLSCEQNLNHDAMYWYRQDPGQGLRLIYYSQIVNDFQKGDIAEGYSVSREKKESFPLTVTSAQKNPTAFYLCASSPGTVNTEAFFGQGTRLTVV.